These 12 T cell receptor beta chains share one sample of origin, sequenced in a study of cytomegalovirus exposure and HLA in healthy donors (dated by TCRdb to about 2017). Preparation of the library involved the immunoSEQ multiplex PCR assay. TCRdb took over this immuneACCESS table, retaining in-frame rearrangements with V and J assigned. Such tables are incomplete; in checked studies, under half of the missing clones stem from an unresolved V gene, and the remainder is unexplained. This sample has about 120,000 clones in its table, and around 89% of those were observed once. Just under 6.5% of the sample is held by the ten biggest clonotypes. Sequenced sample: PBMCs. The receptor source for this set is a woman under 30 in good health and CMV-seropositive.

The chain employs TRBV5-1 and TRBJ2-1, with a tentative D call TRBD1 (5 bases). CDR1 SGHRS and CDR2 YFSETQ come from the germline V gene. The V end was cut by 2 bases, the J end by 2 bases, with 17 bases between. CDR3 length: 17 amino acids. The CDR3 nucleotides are TGCGCCAGCAGCTTTCGTGATTATGGGGCTCCCTACAATGAGCAGTTCTTC. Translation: CASSFRDYGAPYNEQFF.

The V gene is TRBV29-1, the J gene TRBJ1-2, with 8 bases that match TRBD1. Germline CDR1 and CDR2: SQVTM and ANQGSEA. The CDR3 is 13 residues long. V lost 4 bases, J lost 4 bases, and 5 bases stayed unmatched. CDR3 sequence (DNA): TGCAGCGTTGGACAGGGGAATACCTATGGCTACACCTTC. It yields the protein CSVGQGNTYGYTF.

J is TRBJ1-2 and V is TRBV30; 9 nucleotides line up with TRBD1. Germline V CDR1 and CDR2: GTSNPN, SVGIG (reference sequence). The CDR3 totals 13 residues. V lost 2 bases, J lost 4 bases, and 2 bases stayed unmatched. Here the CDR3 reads CAWSLTGGYGYTF. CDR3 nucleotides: TGTGCCTGGAGTTTGACAGGGGGCTATGGCTACACCTTC.

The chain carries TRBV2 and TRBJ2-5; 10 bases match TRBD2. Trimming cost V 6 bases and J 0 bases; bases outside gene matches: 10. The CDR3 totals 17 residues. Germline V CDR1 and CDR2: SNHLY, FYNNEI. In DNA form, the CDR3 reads TGTGCCAGCAGGGCTCCTAGCGGGAGCCGCAACCAAGAGACCCAGTACTTC. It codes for CASRAPSGSRNQETQYF.

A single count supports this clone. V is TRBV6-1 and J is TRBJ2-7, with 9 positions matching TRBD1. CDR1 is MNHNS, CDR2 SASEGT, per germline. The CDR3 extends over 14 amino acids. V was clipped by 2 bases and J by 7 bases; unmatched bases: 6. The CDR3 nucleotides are TGTGCCAGCAGTGAAAGAGGGACAGGGAGGGAGCAGTACTTC. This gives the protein CASSERGTGREQYF.

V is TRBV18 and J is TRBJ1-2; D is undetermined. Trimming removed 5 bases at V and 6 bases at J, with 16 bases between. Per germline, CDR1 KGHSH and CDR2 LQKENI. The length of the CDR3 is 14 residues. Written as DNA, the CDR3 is TGTGCCAGCTCAACCCCGGACGGGAAGGATGGCTACACCTTC. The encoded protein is CASSTPDGKDGYTF.

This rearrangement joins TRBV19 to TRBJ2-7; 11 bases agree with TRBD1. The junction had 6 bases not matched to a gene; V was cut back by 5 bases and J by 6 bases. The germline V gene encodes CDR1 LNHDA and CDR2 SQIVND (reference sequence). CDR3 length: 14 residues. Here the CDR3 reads CASSPGQGAGEQYF. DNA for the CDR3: TGTGCCAGTAGTCCCGGACAGGGGGCCGGCGAGCAGTACTTC. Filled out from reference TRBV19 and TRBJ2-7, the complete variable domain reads DGGITQSPKYLFRKEGQNVTLSCEQNLNHDAMYWYRQDPGQGLRLIYYSQIVNDFQKGDIAEGYSVSREKKESFPLTVTSAQKNPTAFYLCASSPGQGAGEQYFGPGTRLTVT.

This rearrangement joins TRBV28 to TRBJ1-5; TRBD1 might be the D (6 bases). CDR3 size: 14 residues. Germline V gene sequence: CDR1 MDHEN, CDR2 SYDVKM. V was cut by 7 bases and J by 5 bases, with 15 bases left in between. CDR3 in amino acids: CASTSGGGHQPQHF. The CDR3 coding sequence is TGTGCCAGCACCTCTGGGGGGGGCCATCAGCCCCAGCATTTT.

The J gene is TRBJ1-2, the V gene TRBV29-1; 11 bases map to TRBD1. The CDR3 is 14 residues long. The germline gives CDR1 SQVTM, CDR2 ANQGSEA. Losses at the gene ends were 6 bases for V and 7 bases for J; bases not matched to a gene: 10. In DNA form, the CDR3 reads TGCAGCGTCCTAGTTAGGACAGGGGGCCGTGGCTACACCTTC. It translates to CSVLVRTGGRGYTF.

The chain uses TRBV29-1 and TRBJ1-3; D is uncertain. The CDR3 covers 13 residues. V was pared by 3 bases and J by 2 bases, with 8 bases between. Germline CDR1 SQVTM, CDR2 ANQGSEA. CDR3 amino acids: CSVERDTGNTIYF. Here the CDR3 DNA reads TGCAGCGTTGAGAGAGATACTGGAAACACCATATATTTT.

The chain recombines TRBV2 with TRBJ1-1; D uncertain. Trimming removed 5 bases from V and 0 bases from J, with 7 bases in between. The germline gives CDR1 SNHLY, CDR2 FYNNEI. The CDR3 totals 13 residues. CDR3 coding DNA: TGTGCCAGCAGTCTAACAGTGAACACTGAAGCTTTCTTT. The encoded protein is CASSLTVNTEAFF.

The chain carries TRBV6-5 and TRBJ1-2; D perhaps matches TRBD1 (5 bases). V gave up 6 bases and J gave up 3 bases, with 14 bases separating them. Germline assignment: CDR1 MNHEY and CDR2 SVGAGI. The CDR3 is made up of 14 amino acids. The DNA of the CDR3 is TGTGCCAGCAGGATCTGGGGGGGAGACTATGGCTACACCTTC. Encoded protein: CASRIWGGDYGYTF.